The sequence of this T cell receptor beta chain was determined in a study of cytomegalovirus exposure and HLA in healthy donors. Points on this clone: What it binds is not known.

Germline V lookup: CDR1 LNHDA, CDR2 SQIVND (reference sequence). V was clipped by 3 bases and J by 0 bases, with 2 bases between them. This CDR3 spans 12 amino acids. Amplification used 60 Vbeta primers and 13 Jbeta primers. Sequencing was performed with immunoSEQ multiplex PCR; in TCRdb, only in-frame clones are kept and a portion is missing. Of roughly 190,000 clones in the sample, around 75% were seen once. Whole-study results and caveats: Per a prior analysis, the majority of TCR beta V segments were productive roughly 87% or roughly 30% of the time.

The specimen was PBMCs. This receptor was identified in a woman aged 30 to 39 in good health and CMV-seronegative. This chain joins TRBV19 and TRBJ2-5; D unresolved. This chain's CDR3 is CASSIDQETQYF. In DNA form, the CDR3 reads TGTGCCAGTAGTATCGACCAAGAGACCCAGTACTTC.